A selection of T cell receptor beta chains follows, all from one sample in a study of OX40 agonist ivuxolimab in advanced cancers. The repertoire was sequenced with immunoSEQ multiplex PCR; TCRdb's copy has only in-frame clones and lacks some. The sample lists around 70,000 clones, around 85% seen once, with 5% to 7% in the top ten. Material: CD4+ or CD8+ T cells sorted from blood, obtained in a trial of the OX40 agonist ivuxolimab. Receptors were obtained from an adult with an advanced solid tumor such as melanoma, head and neck, liver or kidney cancer. The conserved cysteine and the conserved F or W are not part of the CDR3 here. Rows may omit the clone size; those that give it use once, few, many or a size class.

j_call: TRBJ1-1
clone_size: NA
v_call: TRBV4-1
cdr3_aa: ASSQDDSTVNTEAF

j_call: TRBJ2-3
clone_size: once
v_call: TRBV2
cdr3_aa: ASSVFRLADTQY

j_call: TRBJ2-7
clone_size: NA
v_call: TRBV20-1
cdr3_aa: SATWGYEQY

j_call: TRBJ2-1
clone_size: NA
v_call: TRBV2
cdr3_aa: ASRITAGVSYNEQF

j_call: NA
clone_size: NA
v_call: TRBV30
cdr3_aa: AWRSARDRYEQY

j_call: TRBJ2-3
clone_size: NA
v_call: TRBV5-8
cdr3_aa: ASSQDVREWTDTQY

j_call: TRBJ2-3
clone_size: NA
v_call: TRBV18
cdr3_aa: ASSGTSGTDTQY

j_call: TRBJ2-3
clone_size: NA
v_call: TRBV7-3
cdr3_aa: ASSSQASSTDTQY

j_call: TRBJ1-1
clone_size: NA
v_call: TRBV7-9
cdr3_aa: ASEAILYSEAF

j_call: TRBJ2-5
clone_size: NA
v_call: TRBV15
cdr3_aa: ATSRDAPETQY

j_call: TRBJ1-5
clone_size: NA
v_call: TRBV4-1
cdr3_aa: ASSQDPYSNQPQH

j_call: TRBJ2-1
clone_size: NA
v_call: TRBV5-5
cdr3_aa: ASSLNGGADNEQF

j_call: TRBJ1-3
clone_size: NA
v_call: TRBV9
cdr3_aa: ASSVGRYLGNTIY

j_call: TRBJ1-1
clone_size: NA
v_call: TRBV18
cdr3_aa: ASSPPSGGRGNTEAF

j_call: TRBJ2-1
clone_size: NA
v_call: TRBV6-4
cdr3_aa: ASAQDGAYNEQF

j_call: TRBJ2-1
clone_size: NA
v_call: TRBV2
cdr3_aa: ASSEPGQGLYNEQF

j_call: TRBJ1-2
clone_size: NA
v_call: TRBV18
cdr3_aa: ASSPPNGAEYGYT

j_call: TRBJ2-5
clone_size: NA
v_call: TRBV27
cdr3_aa: ASLPGLAGTYRWETQY

j_call: TRBJ2-1
clone_size: NA
v_call: TRBV18
cdr3_aa: ASSAQGVNEQF

j_call: TRBJ1-4
clone_size: NA
v_call: TRBV14
cdr3_aa: ASSQGLGEKLF

j_call: TRBJ1-3
clone_size: NA
v_call: TRBV2
cdr3_aa: ASDGGGGFNTIY

j_call: TRBJ2-1
clone_size: NA
v_call: TRBV11-1
cdr3_aa: ASSLGGLNEQF

j_call: TRBJ2-6
clone_size: NA
v_call: TRBV7-9
cdr3_aa: ASRLLVPRSGANVLT